What follows are 32 T cell receptor beta chains derived from one specimen sequenced in a study of T cell repertoires in cytomegalovirus infection. MiXCR was run by TCRdb on the reads, yielding one entry per CDR3 protein. The sample has about half a million distinct CDR3 sequences, roughly a third seen once. No cognate antigen is known for these TCRs. This material consisted of cultured PBMCs, taken from culture after CMV antigen stimulation. The receptors stem from a human donor in good health (CMV status not recorded). Some clones in this sample may be carry-over from other donors' samples.

The CDR3 bases are TGTGCCAGCAGCATAATCCACACCGGGGAGCTGTTTTTT. Its translation: CASSIIHTGELFF. This chain joins TRBV7-9 and TRBJ2-2; no clear D. Trimming took off 5 bases at V and 3 bases at J, with 7 bases between the two ends. Germline lookup yields CDR1 SEHNR and CDR2 FQNEAQ (reference sequence). The CDR3 consists of 13 residues.

The V and J genes are TRBV28 and TRBJ2-1; TRBD2 matches 10 bases. Germline V gene sequence: CDR1 MDHEN, CDR2 SYDVKM. The ends lost 9 bases at V and 4 bases at J; junction bases unmatched: 12. There are 16 residues in the CDR3. The CDR3 nucleotides are TGTGCCAGTGGACTAGCGGAACTACAAACGTACAATGAGCAGTTCTTC. Translated: CASGLAELQTYNEQFF.

This clonotype was recorded at least ten times. J is TRBJ2-7 and V is TRBV7-2; TRBD2 agrees at 15 bases. CDR1 and CDR2 (germline): SGHTA, FQGNSA. The CDR3 runs to 19 residues. The V gene end was trimmed by 0 bases and the J gene end by 0 bases; junction bases not matched to a gene: 6. CDR3 loop: CASSLARGTSGGPSYEQYV. CDR3 DNA: TGTGCCAGCAGCTTAGCGCGCGGGACTAGCGGGGGGCCCTCCTACGAGCAGTACGTC.

This clonotype was counted between two and nine times. The chain employs TRBV5-4 and TRBJ2-7, with TRBD1 as a possible D gene (5 bases). The CDR3 is 14 residues long. The V end was cut by 0 bases, the J end by 5 bases, with 12 bases between. Germline V CDR1 and CDR2: SGHNT, YYREEE (reference sequence). CDR3 in amino acids: CASSLGQGRDEQYF. The CDR3 DNA sequence: TGTGCCAGCAGCTTGGGCCAGGGTCGCGACGAGCAGTACTTC.

This clonotype was detected only a few times. The genes are TRBV6-2 or TRBV6-3 and TRBJ2-1; 7 bases map to TRBD2. Losses at the gene ends were 2 bases for V and 3 bases for J; bases not matched to a gene: 19. Germline loops: CDR1 MNHEY, CDR2 SVGEGT. This CDR3 is built from 20 residues. The CDR3 region is CASSYRQGFGRETIYNEQFF. In nucleotides, the CDR3 is TGTGCCAGCAGTTACCGGCAGGGCTTTGGGCGGGAGACCATCTACAATGAGCAGTTCTTC.

In this sample, this clonotype turned up a few times. V is TRBV7-2 and J is TRBJ2-5; weak D call: TRBD2 (6 bases). Deletions cut 8 bases from V and 1 base from J, with 14 bases between. Germline V CDR1 and CDR2: SGHTA, FQGNSA. CDR3 length: 14 amino acids. The CDR3 is CASARGNSQETQYF. As DNA, the CDR3 is TGTGCCAGCGCCCGCGGGAACAGCCAAGAGACCCAGTACTTC.

There are a few counts of this clonotype. The gene calls are TRBV7-9 and TRBJ2-3; D may be TRBD1 or TRBD2 (5 bases each). CDR1 and CDR2 (germline): SEHNR, FQNEAQ (reference sequence). The CDR3 extends over 14 amino acids. The V end was cut by 5 bases, the J end by 5 bases, with 14 bases between. CDR3 DNA sequence: TGTGCCAGCAGCCCCCGGGGCAGAGGAGATACGCAGTATTTT. Translation gives CASSPRGRGDTQYF.

This clonotype was observed a handful of times. The rearrangement joins TRBV7-9 to TRBJ2-1; D gene ambiguous. Germline loops: CDR1 SEHNR, CDR2 FQNEAQ (reference sequence). Trimming removed 7 bases at V and 4 bases at J, with 5 bases between. The CDR3 is 11 amino acids. In nucleotides, the CDR3 is TGTGCCAGCACGAATTACAATGAGCAGTTCTTC. Residues: CASTNYNEQFF.

The rearrangement links TRBV12-3 or TRBV12-4 to TRBJ1-2; tentatively, D is TRBD1 (5 bases). CDR3 length: 14 amino acids. The ends were cut back, 2 bases at V and 6 bases at J, with 13 bases in the middle. The CDR3 DNA reads as TGTGCCAGCAGTTTAAAGGCAGGGCAGCATGGCTACACCTTC. Amino acid sequence: CASSLKAGQHGYTF.

This clonotype has just a few counts. The J gene is TRBJ2-3, the V gene TRBV7-2; TRBD2 might be the D (6 bases). Germline V CDR1 and CDR2: SGHTA, FQGNSA. The germline V and J ends were trimmed by 1 base and 0 bases, with 11 bases remaining between them. The CDR3 has 16 residues. As DNA, the CDR3 is TGTGCCAGCAGCTTAGAGTTTGCGGGGAGCACAGATACGCAGTATTTT. It specifies CASSLEFAGSTDTQYF.

The chain has TRBV7-2 and TRBJ2-5; 7 nucleotides match TRBD1. CDR3 length: 14 residues. Looked up from germline, CDR1 is SGHTA and CDR2 is FQGNSA. Losses at the gene ends were 2 bases for V and 5 bases for J; bases not matched to a gene: 5. The DNA for the CDR3 is TGTGCCAGCAGCTTAACAGGGGCACGGGAGACCCAGTACTTC. Protein sequence: CASSLTGARETQYF.

This clonotype was counted between two and nine times. One end of the junction varies from germline; a read error may be responsible. The rearrangement links TRBV19 to TRBJ1-6, with D hard to call. The CDR3 sequence is 16 residues long. Germline-derived CDR1 and CDR2 are LNHDA and SQIVND (reference sequence). Here the CDR3 DNA reads TGTGCCAGTAGTATCGGAATCAATTGGGATAACTCACCCCTCCACTTT. Encoded protein: CASSIGINWDNSPLHF.

The rearrangement joins TRBV7-1 to TRBJ2-1; 7 bases match TRBD1. TRBV7-1 is assigned to the ORF class and has an uncertain function. Losses at the gene ends were 7 bases for V and 7 bases for J; bases not matched to a gene: 10. This CDR3 contains 14 residues. The CDR3 DNA reads TGTGCCAGCACCGACGCTTCGACAGGGAATGAGCAGTTCTTC. Protein product: CASTDASTGNEQFF.

In this sample, this clonotype turned up a few times. The chain recombines TRBV19 with TRBJ1-2, with 7 bases identical to TRBD1. V shed 5 bases, J shed 3 bases, and the junction held 12 bases outside the gene matches. Germline assignment: CDR1 LNHDA and CDR2 SQIVND (reference sequence). The CDR3 has 16 amino acids. CDR3 loop: CASSPPGQSHHYGYTF. The CDR3 coding sequence is TGTGCCAGTAGTCCCCCGGGACAGTCCCACCACTATGGCTACACCTTC.

The chain employs TRBV6-1 and TRBJ1-1; 8 bases match TRBD1. The length of the CDR3 is 14 residues. Germline CDR1 and CDR2: MNHNS and SASEGT. Germline trimming cut 8 bases from V and 11 bases from J; bases unmatched to any gene: 16. The CDR3 bases are TGTGCCAGCGGGGCGGGGACAGGCGCCTCTCGGGCTTTCTTT. Its protein is CASGAGTGASRAFF.

This clonotype has a handful of counts. The V and J genes are TRBV10-3 and TRBJ2-5; D perhaps matches TRBD1 (6 bases). Trimming took off 2 bases at V and 2 bases at J, with 12 bases between the two ends. This CDR3 has 15 residues. Germline-derived CDR1 and CDR2 are ENHRY and SYGVKD. The CDR3, as DNA: TGTGCCATCAGTGAGGAACAGGGACCTCAAGAGACCCAGTACTTC. Translated: CAISEEQGPQETQYF.

There are a few counts of this clonotype. This CDR3 reads CASSLYPPAGGANVLTF. The CDR3 DNA is TGCGCCAGCAGCCTATACCCCCCGGCTGGTGGGGCCAACGTCCTGACTTTC. The rearrangement uses TRBV4-3 and TRBJ2-6, with no clear D. The ends were cut back, 4 bases at V and 3 bases at J, with 16 bases in the middle. Germline CDR1 LGHNA, CDR2 YSLEER. This CDR3 has 17 amino acids.

In this sample, this clonotype turned up many times. The chain uses TRBV7-2 and TRBJ2-7; 10 positions agree with TRBD1. Trimming took 5 bases from V and 0 from J; bases not matched to a gene: 4. The CDR3 is made up of 15 amino acids. Germline CDR1 is SGHTA and CDR2 is FQGNSA. The CDR3 here is CASSKRTGGSYEQYV. The DNA of the CDR3 is TGTGCCAGCAGCAAACGGACAGGGGGCTCCTACGAGCAGTACGTC.

The V and J genes are TRBV7-6 and TRBJ2-7, with 10 bases fitting TRBD2. The V gene end was trimmed by 2 bases and the J gene end by 7 bases; junction bases not matched to a gene: 11. CDR1 is SGHVS and CDR2 is FNYEAQ in the germline V gene. This CDR3 is built from 16 residues. The CDR3 region is CASSLMASGSVGEQYF. The CDR3 region has the DNA TGTGCCAGCAGCTTAATGGCTAGCGGGAGTGTTGGGGAGCAGTACTTC.

The rearrangement links TRBV12-3 or TRBV12-4 to TRBJ2-1; 11 positions agree with TRBD2. This CDR3 has 14 residues. The trim removed 7 bases at V and 6 bases at J, leaving 5 bases unmatched. In DNA form, the CDR3 reads TGTGCCAGCATCTCGGGGACTAGCGGCAATGAGCAGTTCTTC. This sequence encodes CASISGTSGNEQFF.

With respect to this clonotype: Sequence at one end of the junction differs from germline and may be a read error. As DNA, the CDR3 is TGTGCCAGCAGCTTGGATCCGGGAGCGGTGAACATTCAGTACTTC. This encodes CASSLDPGAVNIQYF. The gene calls are TRBV5-3 and TRBJ2-4; D possibly corresponds to TRBD2 (6 bases). TRBV5-3 is an ORF, and what it does is uncertain. The CDR3 is 15 residues long.

This clonotype was seen at least ten times. The J gene is TRBJ2-2, the V gene TRBV7-2; D is uncertain. Trimming removed 6 bases from V and 6 bases from J, with 17 bases in between. The CDR3 loop spans 15 amino acids. CDR1 is SGHTA, CDR2 FQGNSA, per germline. CDR3 bases: TGTGCCAGCAGGCCCCCTAGGTTCCCTCCCGGGGAGCTGTTTTTT. Translating gives CASRPPRFPPGELFF.

The chain carries TRBV7-2 and TRBJ2-5; TRBD1 is a possible D gene (5 bases). In germline, CDR1 is SGHTA, CDR2 FQGNSA. The V and J ends lost 2 bases and 6 bases respectively, with 16 bases between them. The CDR3 runs to 15 residues. CDR3 region: CASSLIPYRLQTQYF. CDR3 DNA: TGTGCCAGCAGCTTAATCCCCTACAGGTTACAGACCCAGTACTTC.

The table lists this clonotype with many counts. V usage is TRBV7-3 and J usage is TRBJ2-2, with no clear D. V lost 2 bases and J lost 6, with 16 bases in between. The germline V gene has CDR1 SGHTA and CDR2 FQGTGA. This CDR3 spans 16 amino acids. The CDR3 coding sequence is TGTGCCAGCAGCTTATCACCACACAGTATATCCGGGGAGCTGTTTTTT. Translated: CASSLSPHSISGELFF.

The J gene is TRBJ2-1, the V gene TRBV27; 9 bases align to TRBD1. The germline V gene encodes CDR1 MNHEY and CDR2 SMNVEV (reference sequence). This CDR3 is built from 16 residues. J lost 5 bases, V lost 3 bases, and 8 bases had no gene match. Written as DNA, the CDR3 is TGTGCCAGCAGTTTGTCCGGGACAGGGTACCACAATGAGCAGTTCTTC. It is translated as CASSLSGTGYHNEQFF.

V is TRBV28 and J is TRBJ2-7; D is uncertain. The J call may be in error: the DNA end matches TRBJ2-5 better. The germline V gene has CDR1 MDHEN and CDR2 SYDVKM. The CDR3 consists of 12 residues. CDR3 nucleotide sequence: TGTGCCAGCAGTTTAGGAGTCAGGACCCAGTACTTC. It codes for CASSLGVRTQYF.

This chain uses TRBV7-9 with TRBJ1-2; no definite D call. The CDR3 extends over 15 amino acids. Looked up from germline, CDR1 is SEHNR and CDR2 is FQNEAQ (reference sequence). The V and J ends lost 5 bases and 0 bases respectively, with 13 bases between them. CDR3 nucleotides: TGTGCCAGCAGCCTTCTGGGAGGGTCTAACTATGGCTACACCTTC. Protein product: CASSLLGGSNYGYTF.

The chain couples TRBV19 to TRBJ2-1; the match to TRBD2 covers 8 bases. Germline CDR1 reads LNHDA; CDR2 reads SQIVND (reference sequence). The CDR3 contains 17 residues. Trimming took 1 base from V and 1 from J; bases not matched to a gene: 6. Written as DNA, the CDR3 is TGTGCCAGTAGTATAGTAGCGGGATCAAGATCCTACAATGAGCAGTTCTTC. Amino acids: CASSIVAGSRSYNEQFF.

This chain connects TRBV5-4 to TRBJ2-1; D gene uncertain. The CDR3 runs to 14 residues. Germline assignment: CDR1 SGHNT and CDR2 YYREEE (reference sequence). V was pared by 4 bases and J by 5 bases, with 13 bases between. CDR3 nucleotides: TGTGCCAGCAGCCGAGGTCCGCTAAACAATGAGCAGTTCTTC. Translation: CASSRGPLNNEQFF.

The chain employs TRBV19 and TRBJ2-4; 7 positions agree with TRBD2. V trimming: 6 bases; J trimming: 8 bases; junction bases outside the gene matches: 13. CDR3 length: 15 amino acids. Germline CDR1 and CDR2: LNHDA and SQIVND (reference sequence). The CDR3 region is CASSQVRGRGYIQYF. As DNA, the CDR3 is TGTGCCAGTAGCCAAGTGCGCGGGAGAGGGTACATTCAGTACTTC.

This clonotype was counted only a few times. The chain carries TRBV25-1 and TRBJ1-6; 10 positions match TRBD1. V was pared by 4 bases and J by 9 bases, with 6 bases of the junction left unmatched. From germline, CDR1 is MGHDK and CDR2 SYGVNS. The CDR3 has 15 residues. The CDR3 bases are TGTGCCAGCAGTGCGTCGGGGACAGGGGTTTCACCCCTCCACTTT. Residues: CASSASGTGVSPLHF.

The chain combines TRBV11-2 with TRBJ2-2; 9 nucleotides align to TRBD2. The J segment lost 6 bases and the V segment lost 3 bases, leaving 8 bases of the junction unmatched. Germline V gene data show CDR1 as SGHAT and CDR2 as FQNNGV. This CDR3 is 16 amino acids long. For the CDR3, the DNA is TGTGCCAGCAGCTTGATTAGCGGGAGAAAGGCCGGGGAGCTGTTTTTT. Residues: CASSLISGRKAGELFF.